One and the same sample provided the 5 T cell receptor beta chains below, sequenced in a study of shared clonotypes between healthy human individuals. This table comes from immunoSEQ multiplex PCR, and its TCRdb copy is limited to in-frame clones, with some not included. This table has some 2,100,000 clones, more than 90% appearing once. The specimen was naive CD4+ T cells sorted from blood. Specified subset: CD45RA+ positively selected. Receptor source: a man between 18 and 29 years old in good health.

The CDR3: CASSTTEAGELFF. The CDR3 bases are TGTGCCAGCTCTACCACCGAAGCCGGGGAGCTGTTTTTT. The gene calls are TRBV18 and TRBJ2-2; no clear D. Germline assignment: CDR1 KGHSH and CDR2 LQKENI. The V gene lost 6 bases and the J gene lost 6 bases, with 11 bases spanning the gap. CDR3 length equals 13 residues.

On this clone: Distinct nucleotide sequences in the sample also encode this CDR3. V and J are TRBV30 and TRBJ2-1; the match to TRBD2 covers 7 bases. The CDR3 covers 15 residues. After removal of 0 bases from V and 0 bases from J, the junction contained 2 bases not matched to a gene. The germline CDR1 and CDR2 sequences are GTSNPN and SVGIG (reference sequence). CDR3 bases: TGTGCCTGGAGTGTAGGCGGGAGCTCCTACAATGAGCAGTTCTTC. Encoded protein: CAWSVGGSSYNEQFF.

The chain recombines TRBV9 with TRBJ2-7; D unresolved. Trimming pared 0 bases from V and 4 bases from J, leaving 14 bases between. CDR1 is SGDLS and CDR2 is YYNGEE in the germline V gene. This CDR3 is built from 15 residues. The CDR3 nucleotides are TGTGCCAGCAGCGTAGCTGGCGCCGGCTGGTACGAGCAGTACTTC. It translates to CASSVAGAGWYEQYF.

This clone has only one observation. The rearrangement uses TRBV2 and TRBJ2-5, with a tentative D call TRBD2 (5 bases). Trimming removed 6 bases from V and 5 bases from J, with 16 bases in between. The CDR3 has 14 amino acids. CDR1 and CDR2 (germline): SNHLY, FYNNEI. CDR3 in DNA: TGTGCCAGCAGCCCGGGTCTAAGGAGGGAGACCCAGTACTTC. The encoded protein is CASSPGLRRETQYF.

The chain couples TRBV6-1 to TRBJ1-3; no reliable D call. The V and J ends lost 3 bases and 4 bases respectively, with 10 bases between them. Germline values: CDR1 MNHNS, CDR2 SASEGT. The CDR3 contains 14 residues. CDR3: CASSESSRGNTIYF. In DNA form, the CDR3 reads TGTGCCAGCAGTGAGAGCTCAAGGGGAAACACCATATATTTT.